A selection of T cell receptor beta chains follows, all from one sample in a study of T cell responses to AZD1222 COVID-19 vaccine. The protocol was immunoSEQ multiplex PCR, while the TCRdb copy is restricted to in-frame clones and leaves out a portion. The table shows around 140,000 clones, with about 89% occurring only once. The sample in question was peripheral blood, obtained 28 days after the second dose of the MenACWY control vaccine. Receptor source: an adult who received the MenACWY meningococcal vaccine as a control. Each CDR3 is given with its conserved first and last residue. Each record gives: V gene, D gene, J gene, clone size, CDR3 DNA, CDR3 protein. A D gene is named only where the DNA matches it firmly. Size tells how often a clone was seen (once, few, many) or the class of an expanded clone, and some rows leave it out.

v_call: TRBV6-6
d_call: -
j_call: TRBJ2-5
clone_size: -
cdr3_nt: TGTGCCAGCAGTTATCAGGGAGAGACCCAGTACTTC
cdr3_aa: CASSYQGETQYF

v_call: TRBV28
d_call: TRBD2
j_call: TRBJ2-1
clone_size: -
cdr3_nt: TGTGCCAGCAGTTTAGGCGGGAGGGAGAATGAGCAGTTCTTC
cdr3_aa: CASSLGGRENEQFF

v_call: TRBV28
d_call: -
j_call: TRBJ2-3
clone_size: -
cdr3_nt: TGTGCCAGCAGTTTGGATGTAGGACCCACCGGCACAGATACGCAGTATTTT
cdr3_aa: CASSLDVGPTGTDTQYF

v_call: TRBV19
d_call: -
j_call: TRBJ2-7
clone_size: -
cdr3_nt: TGTGCCAGTAGTATAGTTCCGGACTCCTACGAGCAGTACTTC
cdr3_aa: CASSIVPDSYEQYF

v_call: TRBV6-5
d_call: -
j_call: TRBJ2-2
clone_size: once
cdr3_nt: TGTGCCATCCTACCGGGACAGAACACCGGGGAGCTGTTTTTT
cdr3_aa: CAILPGQNTGELFF

v_call: TRBV18
d_call: -
j_call: TRBJ2-4
clone_size: -
cdr3_nt: TGTGCCAGCTCACCGGGGGCGGGAGTGGCCAAAAACATTCAGTACTTC
cdr3_aa: CASSPGAGVAKNIQYF

v_call: TRBV19
d_call: TRBD1
j_call: TRBJ1-4
clone_size: -
cdr3_nt: TGTGCCACCATGGGACAGGGATATGAAAAACTGTTTTTT
cdr3_aa: CATMGQGYEKLFF

v_call: TRBV6-2/TRBV6-3
d_call: -
j_call: TRBJ2-7
clone_size: few
cdr3_nt: TGTGCCAGCAGTTACCAGGGCCACCTTGGAAGCTCCTACGAGCAGTACTTC
cdr3_aa: CASSYQGHLGSSYEQYF

v_call: TRBV7-2
d_call: -
j_call: TRBJ1-3
clone_size: -
cdr3_nt: TGTGCCAGCAGAGATTGGGGTGAAGGGGTCTCTGGAAACACCATATATTTT
cdr3_aa: CASRDWGEGVSGNTIYF

v_call: TRBV4-1
d_call: TRBD1
j_call: TRBJ2-7
clone_size: -
cdr3_nt: TGCGCCAGCAGCCAAGGACAGGGGGAATCCTACGAGCAGTACTTC
cdr3_aa: CASSQGQGESYEQYF

v_call: TRBV15
d_call: TRBD1
j_call: TRBJ1-6
clone_size: -
cdr3_nt: TGTGCCACCAGACAGGGGACCTCCTATAATTCACCCCTCCACTTT
cdr3_aa: CATRQGTSYNSPLHF

v_call: TRBV3-1/TRBV3-2
d_call: TRBD2
j_call: TRBJ2-2
clone_size: few
cdr3_nt: TGTGCCAGCAGCCAACGACTAGCGGGGGTGACCGGGGAGCTGTTTTTT
cdr3_aa: CASSQRLAGVTGELFF

v_call: TRBV2
d_call: TRBD1
j_call: TRBJ1-2
clone_size: -
cdr3_nt: TGTGCCAGCAGTGAGACAGGGCCTAACTATGGCTACACCTTC
cdr3_aa: CASSETGPNYGYTF

v_call: TRBV9
d_call: TRBD1
j_call: TRBJ1-3
clone_size: few
cdr3_nt: TGTGCCAGCAGCGTAGACCCTCGCGGGACAGGGATCTCTGGAAACACCATATATTTT
cdr3_aa: CASSVDPRGTGISGNTIYF

v_call: TRBV19
d_call: -
j_call: TRBJ1-5
clone_size: -
cdr3_nt: TGTGCCAGTCGCGCGTGGGGTCAGGTAAATCAGCCCCAGCATTTT
cdr3_aa: CASRAWGQVNQPQHF

v_call: TRBV29-1
d_call: -
j_call: TRBJ2-3
clone_size: -
cdr3_nt: TGCAGCGCAGACAGTGAAGGTAGAGATACGCAGTATTTT
cdr3_aa: CSADSEGRDTQYF

v_call: TRBV9
d_call: TRBD2
j_call: TRBJ2-2
clone_size: -
cdr3_nt: TGTGCCAGCAGAGAGCGGGGACCCGACACCGGGGAGCTGTTTTTT
cdr3_aa: CASRERGPDTGELFF

v_call: TRBV6-1
d_call: TRBD2
j_call: TRBJ2-5
clone_size: few
cdr3_nt: TGTGCCAGCAGTGAATCTTTTGGGGGGGAGGCAGACAGCCGAAAAGAGACCCAGTACTTC
cdr3_aa: CASSESFGGEADSRKETQYF

v_call: TRBV6-6
d_call: -
j_call: TRBJ2-3
clone_size: -
cdr3_nt: TGTGCCAGCACACGGGGGTCAGGGGCGAGATCAGATACGCAGTATTTT
cdr3_aa: CASTRGSGARSDTQYF

v_call: TRBV4-3
d_call: -
j_call: TRBJ1-1
clone_size: -
cdr3_nt: TGCGCCAGCAGCCTCCAAAGCTGGGGTTCTGAAGCTTTCTTT
cdr3_aa: CASSLQSWGSEAFF

v_call: TRBV2
d_call: -
j_call: TRBJ2-7
clone_size: -
cdr3_nt: TGTGCCAGCAGTGAAGAGGGGGGGTCCTACGAGCAGTACTTC
cdr3_aa: CASSEEGGSYEQYF

v_call: TRBV14
d_call: TRBD2
j_call: TRBJ2-7
clone_size: -
cdr3_nt: TGTGCCAGCCGATCCGGGACTAGGTACGAGCAGTACTTC
cdr3_aa: CASRSGTRYEQYF

v_call: TRBV5-8
d_call: TRBD1
j_call: TRBJ1-2
clone_size: -
cdr3_nt: TGTGCCAGCAGCAACCGACAGGGGCCAGCTAACTATGGCTACACCTTC
cdr3_aa: CASSNRQGPANYGYTF

v_call: TRBV14
d_call: -
j_call: TRBJ1-6
clone_size: -
cdr3_nt: TGTGCCAGCAGCCTGTCCCAGGGTGGGTCACCCCTCCACTTT
cdr3_aa: CASSLSQGGSPLHF

v_call: TRBV10-3
d_call: TRBD1
j_call: TRBJ2-1
clone_size: -
cdr3_nt: TGTGCCACCCAGACCCCGGGACAGGGGGACAATGAGCAGTTCTTC
cdr3_aa: CATQTPGQGDNEQFF

v_call: TRBV6-5
d_call: -
j_call: TRBJ2-2
clone_size: -
cdr3_nt: TGTGCCAGCAGTTCCCGTCATGGGGGCGGGGAGCTGTTTTTT
cdr3_aa: CASSSRHGGGELFF

v_call: TRBV11-2
d_call: -
j_call: TRBJ1-1
clone_size: once
cdr3_nt: TGTGCCAGCAGCCGAACATCAAACACTGAAGCTTTCTTT
cdr3_aa: CASSRTSNTEAFF

v_call: TRBV28
d_call: TRBD1
j_call: TRBJ1-5
clone_size: once
cdr3_nt: TGTGCCAGCAGTCGACAGGGGGCGGTTTATCAGCCCCAGCATTTT
cdr3_aa: CASSRQGAVYQPQHF

v_call: TRBV3-1/TRBV3-2
d_call: TRBD1
j_call: TRBJ2-3
clone_size: -
cdr3_nt: TGTGCCAGCAGCTTATCCGGGACAGGGACAGATACGCAGTATTTT
cdr3_aa: CASSLSGTGTDTQYF

v_call: TRBV6-2/TRBV6-3
d_call: -
j_call: TRBJ1-4
clone_size: once
cdr3_nt: TGTGCCAGCAGTTACTCGGGAGCAACTAATGAAAAACTGTTTTTT
cdr3_aa: CASSYSGATNEKLFF

v_call: TRBV7-2
d_call: -
j_call: TRBJ1-1
clone_size: once
cdr3_nt: TGTGCCAGCAGCCTCTCCGGCCTGAACACTGAAGCTTTCTTT
cdr3_aa: CASSLSGLNTEAFF

v_call: TRBV28
d_call: -
j_call: TRBJ1-3
clone_size: -
cdr3_nt: TGTGCCAGCAGACCCGTGGGGCAGCCTGGAAACACCATATATTTT
cdr3_aa: CASRPVGQPGNTIYF

v_call: TRBV9
d_call: -
j_call: TRBJ2-7
clone_size: -
cdr3_nt: TGTGCCAGCAGCGTAGGTCCCCTTTCCTACGAGCAGTACTTC
cdr3_aa: CASSVGPLSYEQYF

v_call: TRBV3-1/TRBV3-2
d_call: -
j_call: TRBJ1-5
clone_size: -
cdr3_nt: TGTGCCAGCAGCCAAGGGCTAGACAATAATCAGCCCCAGCATTTT
cdr3_aa: CASSQGLDNNQPQHF

v_call: TRBV28
d_call: -
j_call: TRBJ1-1
clone_size: once
cdr3_nt: TGTGCCAGCAGGGGACCCCAACGGGGCACTGAAGCTTTCTTT
cdr3_aa: CASRGPQRGTEAFF